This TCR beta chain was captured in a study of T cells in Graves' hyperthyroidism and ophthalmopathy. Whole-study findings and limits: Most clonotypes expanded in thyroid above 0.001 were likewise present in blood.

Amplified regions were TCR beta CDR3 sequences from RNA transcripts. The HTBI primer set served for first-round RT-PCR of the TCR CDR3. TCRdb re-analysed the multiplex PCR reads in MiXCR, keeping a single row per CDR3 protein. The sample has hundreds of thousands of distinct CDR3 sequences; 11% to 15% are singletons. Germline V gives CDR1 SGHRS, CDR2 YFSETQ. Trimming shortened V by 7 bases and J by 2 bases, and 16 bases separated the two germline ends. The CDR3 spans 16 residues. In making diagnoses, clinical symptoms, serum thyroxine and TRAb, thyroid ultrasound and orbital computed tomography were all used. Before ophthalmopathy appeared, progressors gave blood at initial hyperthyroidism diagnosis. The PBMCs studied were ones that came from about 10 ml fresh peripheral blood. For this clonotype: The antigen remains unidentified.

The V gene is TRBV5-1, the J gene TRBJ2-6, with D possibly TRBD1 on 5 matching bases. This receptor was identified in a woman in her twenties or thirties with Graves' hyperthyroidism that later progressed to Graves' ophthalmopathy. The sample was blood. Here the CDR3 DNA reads TGCGCCAGCTCCGGCCAGGGTAGTCCTGGGGCCAACGTCCTGACTTTC. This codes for CASSGQGSPGANVLTF.